Listed below are T cell receptor beta chains from one sample, sequenced in a study of cytomegalovirus exposure and HLA in healthy donors. Profiled with immunoSEQ multiplex PCR; TCRdb holds only in-frame clones, not every one. Of 100,000 or so clones detected, roughly 75% appear once; the ten largest clones hold under 5.5%. Source material: PBMCs. The receptor set was obtained from a young woman in good health and CMV-seropositive. Both conserved end residues are part of each CDR3. A D gene is named only where the DNA matches it firmly. Some rows have no size entry. The others give once, few or many, or a class for an expanded clone.

V: TRBV30; size: -; J: TRBJ1-2; D: -; DNA: TGTGCCTGGAGTCAAGCCAGGGATCGCCTCTACACCTTC; CDR3: CAWSQARDRLYTF
V: TRBV5-1; size: -; J: TRBJ2-3; D: TRBD1; DNA: TGCGCCAGCAACAGACAGGGGGAGCACACAGATACGCAGTATTTT; CDR3: CASNRQGEHTDTQYF
V: TRBV2; size: -; J: TRBJ2-5; D: -; DNA: TGTGCCAGCAGTGTAACAGGGGGAGGGGAGACCCAGTACTTC; CDR3: CASSVTGGGETQYF
V: TRBV7-9; size: -; J: TRBJ1-5; D: -; DNA: TGTGCCAGCAGCTTAGCGACCGACGGACAGCCCGCCCAGCATTTT; CDR3: CASSLATDGQPAQHF
V: TRBV4-1; size: -; J: TRBJ1-4; D: TRBD1; DNA: TGCGCCAGCACCCAGACAGGGGCGGGTGAAAAACTGTTTTTT; CDR3: CASTQTGAGEKLFF
V: TRBV28; size: once; J: TRBJ1-1; D: -; DNA: TGTGCCAGCAGTTTCGGCAGGGTGAACACTGAAGCTTTCTTT; CDR3: CASSFGRVNTEAFF
V: TRBV29-1; size: -; J: TRBJ2-1; D: -; DNA: TGCAGCGTTGAATCTCGTAGAACGTCCTACAATGAGCAGTTCTTC; CDR3: CSVESRRTSYNEQFF
V: TRBV19; size: -; J: TRBJ1-1; D: -; DNA: TGTGCCAGTAGTATCGGGAACACTGAAGCTTTCTTT; CDR3: CASSIGNTEAFF
V: TRBV6-1; size: -; J: TRBJ2-7; D: TRBD2; DNA: TGTGCCAGCATGAAAAGCTCCACTAGCGGCTACGAGCAGTACTTC; CDR3: CASMKSSTSGYEQYF
V: TRBV9; size: -; J: TRBJ2-1; D: -; DNA: TGTGCCAGCAGCGTAGTGTCCCAACAAGGGGCTGAGCAGTTCTTC; CDR3: CASSVVSQQGAEQFF
V: TRBV5-1; size: few; J: TRBJ2-7; D: -; DNA: TGCGCCAGCAGCTTGTTGGACTATTACGAGCAGTACTTC; CDR3: CASSLLDYYEQYF
V: TRBV4-3; size: few; J: TRBJ2-1; D: TRBD1; DNA: TGCGCCAGCAGCCAAGAACCGGGACAGGGGCCCAATGAGCAGTTCTTC; CDR3: CASSQEPGQGPNEQFF
V: TRBV6-4; size: -; J: TRBJ2-6; D: -; DNA: TGTGCCAGCAGTGTCGAAGCGACCGGGGCCAACGTCCTGACTTTC; CDR3: CASSVEATGANVLTF
V: TRBV4-3; size: -; J: TRBJ2-1; D: TRBD2; DNA: TGCGCCAGCAGCCAAGATGTGGCGGGAGGATACAATGAGCAGTTCTTC; CDR3: CASSQDVAGGYNEQFF
V: TRBV7-2; size: once; J: TRBJ2-3; D: TRBD1; DNA: TGTGCCAGCAGCCTACAGGGGGAGGCGAGGGCAGATACGCAGTATTTT; CDR3: CASSLQGEARADTQYF
V: TRBV10-3; size: -; J: TRBJ2-7; D: TRBD1; DNA: TGTGCCATCAGTGAGCCCGGACAGGGGGTTTCCTACGAGCAGTACTTC; CDR3: CAISEPGQGVSYEQYF
V: TRBV4-1; size: -; J: TRBJ2-2; D: TRBD1; DNA: TGCGCCAGCAGCCAGACCGAAACAGGGACAGGGGCCACCGGGGAGCTGTTTTTT; CDR3: CASSQTETGTGATGELFF
V: TRBV19; size: -; J: TRBJ2-7; D: TRBD1; DNA: TGTGCCAGTAGTTCCACCGGGACAGGGCTCGAGCAGTACTTC; CDR3: CASSSTGTGLEQYF
V: TRBV4-1; size: -; J: TRBJ1-2; D: -; DNA: TGCGCCAGCAGCCAAGCCCCGCAGGCCCCTAACTATGGCTACACCTTC; CDR3: CASSQAPQAPNYGYTF
V: TRBV7-2; size: -; J: TRBJ2-1; D: TRBD2; DNA: TGTGCCAGCAGCTTGGGACTAGCGGGCCTGAGCTCCTACAATGAGCAGTTCTTC; CDR3: CASSLGLAGLSSYNEQFF
V: TRBV15; size: -; J: TRBJ1-5; D: -; DNA: TGTGCCACCAGCAGAGCGGGAAACAATCAGCCCCAGCATTTT; CDR3: CATSRAGNNQPQHF
V: TRBV10-3; size: few; J: TRBJ1-1; D: -; DNA: TGTGCCATCAGCGAAACAGGGATCGGCACTGAAGCTTTCTTT; CDR3: CAISETGIGTEAFF
V: TRBV28; size: -; J: TRBJ1-4; D: TRBD1; DNA: TGTGCCAGCAGTTTAGGTGGGACAGGGGTAAATGAAAAACTGTTTTTT; CDR3: CASSLGGTGVNEKLFF
V: TRBV14; size: -; J: TRBJ2-2; D: -; DNA: TGTGCCAGCAGCCTTACTGGGTCTAGCGAGCCGAACACCGGGGAGCTGTTTTTT; CDR3: CASSLTGSSEPNTGELFF
V: TRBV6-5; size: few; J: TRBJ2-7; D: -; DNA: TGTGCCAGCAGTTACGGCCGAGGGAACCACGAGCAGTACTTC; CDR3: CASSYGRGNHEQYF
V: TRBV5-1; size: -; J: TRBJ2-2; D: TRBD2; DNA: TGCGCCAGCAGCTCGGGACTAGCGGGAGGCGTCGGGGAGCTGTTTTTT; CDR3: CASSSGLAGGVGELFF
V: TRBV5-1; size: -; J: TRBJ2-3; D: -; DNA: TGCGCCAGCAGCTTGGAAGGGGGTGAGGATACGCAGTATTTT; CDR3: CASSLEGGEDTQYF
V: TRBV29-1; size: -; J: TRBJ2-3; D: TRBD2; DNA: TGCAGCGTCTTGACAAGGTCGACTAGCGGGAATACGCAGTATTTT; CDR3: CSVLTRSTSGNTQYF
V: TRBV28; size: -; J: TRBJ1-4; D: -; DNA: TGTGCCAGCAGTTTAGGGGGGGCGGGGGAAAAACTGTTTTTT; CDR3: CASSLGGAGEKLFF
V: TRBV6-6; size: -; J: TRBJ1-1; D: -; DNA: TGTGCCAGCAGCCCCCTCGGAGGCACTGAAGCTTTCTTT; CDR3: CASSPLGGTEAFF
V: TRBV7-2; size: -; J: TRBJ1-2; D: TRBD1; DNA: TGTGCCAGCAGTTCCGGGACAGACTATGGCTACACCTTC; CDR3: CASSSGTDYGYTF
V: TRBV7-6; size: -; J: TRBJ2-2; D: TRBD2; DNA: TGTGCCAGCAGCGTCGGGACTAGCGGGATGGTCGGGGAGCTGTTTTTT; CDR3: CASSVGTSGMVGELFF
V: TRBV9; size: -; J: TRBJ2-3; D: TRBD2; DNA: TGTGCCAGCAGCGTCGGGGGGGATACGCAGTATTTT; CDR3: CASSVGGDTQYF
V: TRBV27; size: -; J: TRBJ1-2; D: -; DNA: TGTGCCAGCAGTTTATCGGGAGGGCTCGGCTACACCTTC; CDR3: CASSLSGGLGYTF
V: TRBV27; size: once; J: TRBJ2-1; D: TRBD2; DNA: TGTGCCAGCAGTTTCCAACTCCCGGGACTACCCCCCCATGAGCAGTTCTTC; CDR3: CASSFQLPGLPPHEQFF
V: TRBV18; size: -; J: TRBJ2-7; D: TRBD2; DNA: TGTGCCAGCTCACCTCTAGCGGGAGCCTACGAGCAGTACTTC; CDR3: CASSPLAGAYEQYF
V: TRBV6-5; size: -; J: TRBJ2-7; D: TRBD1; DNA: TGTGCCAGCAGTCGGACAGGGACGGCGTACGAGCAGTACTTC; CDR3: CASSRTGTAYEQYF
V: TRBV4-3; size: -; J: TRBJ2-7; D: -; DNA: TGCGCCAGCAGCCAAGGAAGGGGGGCGGGAGACGAGCAGTACTTC; CDR3: CASSQGRGAGDEQYF
V: TRBV28; size: once; J: TRBJ1-2; D: -; DNA: TGTGCCAGCGGACAGTATGGCTACACCTTC; CDR3: CASGQYGYTF
V: TRBV6-4; size: -; J: TRBJ2-6; D: -; DNA: TGTGCCAGCAGTGACGTGGCCTGGGCCAACGTCCTGACTTTC; CDR3: CASSDVAWANVLTF
V: TRBV27; size: -; J: TRBJ1-6; D: TRBD1; DNA: TGTGCCAGCAGCTTATACCTGACAGGGACCTCACCCCTCCACTTT; CDR3: CASSLYLTGTSPLHF
V: TRBV7-2; size: -; J: TRBJ2-7; D: TRBD2; DNA: TGTGCCAGCAGCTTAGGGCTAGCGGAGGCCTACGAGCAGTACTTC; CDR3: CASSLGLAEAYEQYF
V: TRBV25-1; size: -; J: TRBJ2-5; D: TRBD2; DNA: TGTGCCAGCAGTGACTCCCCGGGGACTAGAGACCAAGAGACCCAGTACTTC; CDR3: CASSDSPGTRDQETQYF
V: TRBV2; size: -; J: TRBJ2-1; D: -; DNA: TGTGCCAGCGAAAGGACAGTCTCCTACAATGAGCAGTTCTTC; CDR3: CASERTVSYNEQFF
V: TRBV7-8; size: once; J: TRBJ2-7; D: TRBD1; DNA: TGTGCCAGCAGCTTCCGACAGGGGGCCTACGAGCAGTACTTC; CDR3: CASSFRQGAYEQYF
V: TRBV18; size: -; J: TRBJ1-2; D: -; DNA: TGTGCCAGCTCACCCCTAGCGGGGGGCCATGGCTACACCTTC; CDR3: CASSPLAGGHGYTF
V: TRBV15; size: -; J: TRBJ2-7; D: TRBD2; DNA: TGTGCCACCAGCGGACTAGCGGGAGGCACTTCGGTTTCCTACGAGCAGTACTTC; CDR3: CATSGLAGGTSVSYEQYF
V: TRBV19; size: -; J: TRBJ2-7; D: -; DNA: TGTGCCAGTGGGGCTTCGGAACACGAGCAGTACTTC; CDR3: CASGASEHEQYF
V: TRBV4-1; size: -; J: TRBJ2-1; D: -; DNA: TGCGCCAGCAGCCCTCTTACCGCGGGATTGGCCTACAATGAGCAGTTCTTC; CDR3: CASSPLTAGLAYNEQFF
V: TRBV4-3; size: -; J: TRBJ2-5; D: -; DNA: TGCGCCAGCAGCCAAGATTCGCGGGTACAGTACCAAGAGACCCAGTACTTC; CDR3: CASSQDSRVQYQETQYF